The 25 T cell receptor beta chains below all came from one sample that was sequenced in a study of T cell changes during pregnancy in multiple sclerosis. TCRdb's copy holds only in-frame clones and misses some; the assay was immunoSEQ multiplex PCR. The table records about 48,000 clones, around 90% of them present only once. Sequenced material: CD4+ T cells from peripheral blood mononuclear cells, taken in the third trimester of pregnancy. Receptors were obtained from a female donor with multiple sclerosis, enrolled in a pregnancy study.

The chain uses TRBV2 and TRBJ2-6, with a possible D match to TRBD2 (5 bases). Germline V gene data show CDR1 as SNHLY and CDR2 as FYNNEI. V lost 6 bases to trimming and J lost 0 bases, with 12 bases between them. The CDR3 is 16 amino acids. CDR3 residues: CASSQSGNSGANVLTF. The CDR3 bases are TGTGCCAGCAGCCAATCGGGGAACTCTGGGGCCAACGTCCTGACTTTC.

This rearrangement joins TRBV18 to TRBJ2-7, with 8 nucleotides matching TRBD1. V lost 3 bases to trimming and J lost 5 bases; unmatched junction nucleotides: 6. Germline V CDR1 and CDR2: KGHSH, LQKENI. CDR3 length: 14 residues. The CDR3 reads CASSPDRGTNEQYF. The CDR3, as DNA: TGTGCCAGCTCACCCGACAGGGGAACTAACGAGCAGTACTTC.

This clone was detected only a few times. The CDR3 DNA reads TGTGCCAGCAGTTTAGGAGCCGGGACAGCGAGGAGGGCTTTCTTT. Translation gives CASSLGAGTARRAFF. The chain links TRBV27 to TRBJ1-1; 7 bases map to TRBD1. J lost 11 bases, V lost 2 bases, and 14 bases had no gene match. Per germline, CDR1 MNHEY and CDR2 SMNVEV (reference sequence). This CDR3 spans 15 amino acids.

CDR3 amino acids: CASSGVTNTEAFF. Here the CDR3 DNA reads TGTGCCAGTAGCGGGGTGACGAACACTGAAGCTTTCTTT. The chain recombines TRBV19 with TRBJ1-1, with D uncertain. The V gene's germline CDR1 is LNHDA and CDR2 SQIVND (reference sequence). The CDR3 runs 13 residues. V was clipped by 6 bases and J by 1 base, with 9 bases between them. The full variable domain, its missing parts supplied by reference TRBV19 and TRBJ1-1, is DGGITQSPKYLFRKEGQNVTLSCEQNLNHDAMYWYRQDPGQGLRLIYYSQIVNDFQKGDIAEGYSVSREKKESFPLTVTSAQKNPTAFYLCASSGVTNTEAFFGQGTRLTVV.

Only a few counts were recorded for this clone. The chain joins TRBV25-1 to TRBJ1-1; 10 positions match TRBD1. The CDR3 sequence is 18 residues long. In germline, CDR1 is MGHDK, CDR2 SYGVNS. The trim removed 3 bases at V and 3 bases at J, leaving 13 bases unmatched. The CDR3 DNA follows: TGTGCCAGCAGTGACGGACAGGGGGTTATTGGGATTTACACTGAAGCTTTCTTT. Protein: CASSDGQGVIGIYTEAFF.

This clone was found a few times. The CDR3 DNA reads as TGTGCCAGTCACCCGGCGGGATCTGGAAACACCATATATTTT. Its translation is CASHPAGSGNTIYF. J is TRBJ1-3 and V is TRBV10-3; D call uncertain. The length of the CDR3 is 14 residues. The germline gives CDR1 ENHRY, CDR2 SYGVKD. V gave up 10 bases and J gave up 1 base, with 14 bases separating them.

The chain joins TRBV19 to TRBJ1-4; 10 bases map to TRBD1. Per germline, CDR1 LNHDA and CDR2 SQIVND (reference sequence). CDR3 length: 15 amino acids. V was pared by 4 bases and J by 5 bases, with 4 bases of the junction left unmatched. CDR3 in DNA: TGTGCCAGTAGTACTGGGACAGGGGTAAATGAAAAACTGTTTTTT. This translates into CASSTGTGVNEKLFF.

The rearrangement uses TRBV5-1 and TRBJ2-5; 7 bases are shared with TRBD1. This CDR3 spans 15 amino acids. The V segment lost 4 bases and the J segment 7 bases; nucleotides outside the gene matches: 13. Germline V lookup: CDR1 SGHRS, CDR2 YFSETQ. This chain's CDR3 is CASSHDSTGLGTQYF. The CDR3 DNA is TGCGCCAGCAGCCACGACTCGACAGGGCTGGGGACCCAGTACTTC.

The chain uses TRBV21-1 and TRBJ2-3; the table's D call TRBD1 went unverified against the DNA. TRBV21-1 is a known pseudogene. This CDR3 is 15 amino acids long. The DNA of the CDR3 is TGTGCCAGCAGCAAAGTACGGCAGACAGCAGATACGCAGTATTTT. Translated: CASSKVRQTADTQYF.

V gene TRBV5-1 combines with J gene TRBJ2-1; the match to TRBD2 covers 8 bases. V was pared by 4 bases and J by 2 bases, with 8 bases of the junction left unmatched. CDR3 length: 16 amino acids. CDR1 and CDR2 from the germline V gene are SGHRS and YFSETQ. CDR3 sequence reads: CASSPRTSPPYNEQFF. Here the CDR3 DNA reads TGCGCCAGCAGCCCCCGGACTAGCCCTCCCTACAATGAGCAGTTCTTC.

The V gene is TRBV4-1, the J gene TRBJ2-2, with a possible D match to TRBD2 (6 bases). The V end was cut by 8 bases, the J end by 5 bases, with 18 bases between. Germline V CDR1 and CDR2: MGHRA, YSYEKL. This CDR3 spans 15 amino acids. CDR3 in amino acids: CASRRGGVGTGELFF. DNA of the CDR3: TGCGCCAGCCGCCGGGGCGGGGTTGGAACCGGGGAGCTGTTTTTT.

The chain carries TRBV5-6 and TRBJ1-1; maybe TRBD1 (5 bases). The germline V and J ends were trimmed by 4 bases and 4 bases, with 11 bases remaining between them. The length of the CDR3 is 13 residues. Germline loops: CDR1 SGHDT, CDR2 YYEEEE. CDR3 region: CASSMTVTTEAFF. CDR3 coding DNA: TGTGCCAGCAGCATGACAGTTACCACTGAAGCTTTCTTT.

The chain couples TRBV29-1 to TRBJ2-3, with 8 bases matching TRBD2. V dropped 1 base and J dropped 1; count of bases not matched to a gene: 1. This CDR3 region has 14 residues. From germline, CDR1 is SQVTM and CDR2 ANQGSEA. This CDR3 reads CSVEAGGGTDTQYF. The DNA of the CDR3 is TGCAGCGTTGAAGCGGGGGGGGGCACAGATACGCAGTATTTT.

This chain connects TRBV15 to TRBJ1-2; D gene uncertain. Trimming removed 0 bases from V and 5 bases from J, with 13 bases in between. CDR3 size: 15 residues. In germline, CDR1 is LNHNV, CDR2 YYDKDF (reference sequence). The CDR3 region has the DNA TGTGCCACCAGCAGAGATAGGAGGGCGATGTATGGCTACACCTTC. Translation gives CATSRDRRAMYGYTF.

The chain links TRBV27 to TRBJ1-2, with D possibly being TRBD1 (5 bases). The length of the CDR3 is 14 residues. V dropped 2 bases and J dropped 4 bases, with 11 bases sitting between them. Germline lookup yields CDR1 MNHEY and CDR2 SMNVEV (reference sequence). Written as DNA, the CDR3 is TGTGCCAGCAGTTTAGCGGGGCAGGCCTATGGCTACACCTTC. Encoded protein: CASSLAGQAYGYTF.

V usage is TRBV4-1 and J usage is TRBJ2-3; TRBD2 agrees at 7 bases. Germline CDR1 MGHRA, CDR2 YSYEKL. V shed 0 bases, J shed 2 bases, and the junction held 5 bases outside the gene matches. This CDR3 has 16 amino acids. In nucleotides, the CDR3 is TGCGCCAGCAGCCAAGATGTTAGCGGGTCCACAGATACGCAGTATTTT. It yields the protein CASSQDVSGSTDTQYF.

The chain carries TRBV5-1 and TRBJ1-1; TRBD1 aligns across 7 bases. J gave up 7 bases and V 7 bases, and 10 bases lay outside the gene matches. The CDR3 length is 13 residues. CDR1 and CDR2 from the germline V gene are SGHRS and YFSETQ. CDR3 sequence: CASRLEGAGEAFF. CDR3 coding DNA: TGCGCCAGCCGATTAGAGGGGGCTGGTGAAGCTTTCTTT.

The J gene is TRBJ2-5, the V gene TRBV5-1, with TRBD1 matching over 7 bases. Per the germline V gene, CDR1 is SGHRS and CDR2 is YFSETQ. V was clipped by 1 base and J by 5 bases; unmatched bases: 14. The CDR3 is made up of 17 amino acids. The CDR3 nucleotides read TGCGCCAGCAGCTTGCCACCCCTCGACAGGGCCGGGGAGACCCAGTACTTC. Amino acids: CASSLPPLDRAGETQYF.

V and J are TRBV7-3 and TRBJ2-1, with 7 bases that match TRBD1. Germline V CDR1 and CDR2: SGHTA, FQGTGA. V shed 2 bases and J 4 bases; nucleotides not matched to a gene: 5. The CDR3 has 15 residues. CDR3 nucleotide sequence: TGTGCCAGCAGCTTAGACAGGGCAGCGTACAATGAGCAGTTCTTC. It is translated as CASSLDRAAYNEQFF.

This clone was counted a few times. The CDR3 DNA follows: TGCGCCAGCAGTGCCAGGCGGGGGAGGGCCGGGGAGCTGTTTTTT. Translated: CASSARRGRAGELFF. This chain connects TRBV10-1 to TRBJ2-2, with TRBD2 matching over 7 bases. CDR1 is WNHNN and CDR2 is SYGVQD in the germline V gene (reference sequence). This CDR3 contains 15 residues. V was clipped by 4 bases and J by 6 bases; unmatched bases: 8.

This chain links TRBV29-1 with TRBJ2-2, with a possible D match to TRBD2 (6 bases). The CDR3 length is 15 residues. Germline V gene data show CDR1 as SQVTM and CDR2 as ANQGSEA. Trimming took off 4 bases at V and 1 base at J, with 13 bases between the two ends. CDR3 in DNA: TGCAGCGTTGGGCGGGGTATAGGGAACACCGGGGAGCTGTTTTTT. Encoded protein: CSVGRGIGNTGELFF.

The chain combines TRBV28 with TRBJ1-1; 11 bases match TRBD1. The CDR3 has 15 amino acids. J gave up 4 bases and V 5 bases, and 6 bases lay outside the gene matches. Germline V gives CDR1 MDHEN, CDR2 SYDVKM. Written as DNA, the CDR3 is TGTGCCAGCAGTATCCCCGGGACAGGGGGCACTGAAGCTTTCTTT. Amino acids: CASSIPGTGGTEAFF.

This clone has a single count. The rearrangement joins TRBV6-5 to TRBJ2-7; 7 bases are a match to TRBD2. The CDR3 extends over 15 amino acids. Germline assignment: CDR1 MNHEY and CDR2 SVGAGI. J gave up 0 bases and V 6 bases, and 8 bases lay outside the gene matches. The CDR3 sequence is CASRGLGGSSYEQYF. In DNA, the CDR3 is TGTGCCAGCAGAGGCCTCGGGGGGAGCTCCTACGAGCAGTACTTC.

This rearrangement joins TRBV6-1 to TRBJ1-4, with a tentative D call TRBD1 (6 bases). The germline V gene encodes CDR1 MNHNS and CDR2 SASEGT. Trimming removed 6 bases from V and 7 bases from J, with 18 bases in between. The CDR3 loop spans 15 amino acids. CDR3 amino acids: CASRGARGVVEKLFF. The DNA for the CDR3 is TGTGCCAGCAGGGGGGCCCGGGGAGTAGTTGAAAAACTGTTTTTT.

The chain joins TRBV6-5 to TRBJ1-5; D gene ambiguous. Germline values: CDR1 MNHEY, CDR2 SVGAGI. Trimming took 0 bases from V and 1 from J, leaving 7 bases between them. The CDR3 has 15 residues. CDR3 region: CASSYSTGSNQPQHF. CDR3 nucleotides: TGTGCCAGCAGTTACTCGACGGGGAGCAATCAGCCCCAGCATTTT.